A single sample gave rise to the 5 T cell receptor beta chains below, sequenced in a study of blood T cell repertoires in COVID-19. Data came from immunoSEQ multiplex PCR; TCRdb stores just in-frame clones and leaves some out. The repertoire holds about 150,000 clones, with roughly 80% as singletons. The specimen was PBMCs or T cells enriched from blood (not recorded which). The receptor source for this set is a woman aged 40 to 50 who had recovered from COVID-19.

The chain recombines TRBV2 with TRBJ1-1, with D perhaps TRBD1 (5 bases). V was shortened by 8 bases and J by 1 base, with 14 bases between the two germline ends. The CDR3 runs 14 residues. In germline, CDR1 is SNHLY, CDR2 FYNNEI. CDR3 nucleotides: TGTGCCAGCGAGGTACAGGCAGGGAACACTGAAGCTTTCTTT. Amino acids: CASEVQAGNTEAFF.

V usage is TRBV18 and J usage is TRBJ1-5; D call uncertain. Trimming took 3 bases from V and 0 from J, leaving 3 bases between them. The germline V gene encodes CDR1 KGHSH and CDR2 LQKENI. The CDR3 totals 13 residues. The CDR3 here is CASSPASNQPQHF. In DNA, the CDR3 is TGTGCCAGCTCACCGGCTAGCAATCAGCCCCAGCATTTT.

The chain couples TRBV7-9 to TRBJ2-7; D remains ambiguous. CDR1 is SEHNR, CDR2 FQNEAQ, per germline (reference sequence). The germline V and J ends were trimmed by 5 bases and 2 bases, with 7 bases remaining between them. This CDR3 comprises 12 residues. The CDR3 nucleotides are TGTGCCAGCAGCGAGAGCGCCTACGAGCAGTACTTC. Its protein product is CASSESAYEQYF. Combining the CDR3 with reference TRBV7-9 and TRBJ2-7 gives the whole variable domain DTGVSQNPRHKITKRGQNVTFRCDPISEHNRLYWYRQTLGQGPEFLTYFQNEAQLEKSRLLSDRFSAERPKGSFSTLEIQRTEQGDSAMYLCASSESAYEQYFGPGTRLTVT.

The chain recombines TRBV15 with TRBJ2-5; 15 bases agree with TRBD2. The CDR3 is 17 residues long. Germline CDR1 reads LNHNV; CDR2 reads YYDKDF (reference sequence). V gave up 2 bases and J gave up 2 bases; unmatched junction bases: 3. The CDR3 DNA is TGTGCCACCAGCAGATCCGGGACTAGCGGGGGGCAAGAGACCCAGTACTTC. Amino acid sequence: CATSRSGTSGGQETQYF.

Only one count was recorded for this clone. The genes are TRBV19 and TRBJ1-3, with a weak D call TRBD1 (5 bases). The V gene lost 3 bases and the J gene lost 2 bases, with 11 bases spanning the gap. Germline values: CDR1 LNHDA, CDR2 SQIVND (reference sequence). This CDR3 has 15 amino acids. The CDR3 nucleotides read TGTGCCAGTAGTATTGAGGGACTGGCTGGAAACACCATATATTTT. Translated, it gives CASSIEGLAGNTIYF.